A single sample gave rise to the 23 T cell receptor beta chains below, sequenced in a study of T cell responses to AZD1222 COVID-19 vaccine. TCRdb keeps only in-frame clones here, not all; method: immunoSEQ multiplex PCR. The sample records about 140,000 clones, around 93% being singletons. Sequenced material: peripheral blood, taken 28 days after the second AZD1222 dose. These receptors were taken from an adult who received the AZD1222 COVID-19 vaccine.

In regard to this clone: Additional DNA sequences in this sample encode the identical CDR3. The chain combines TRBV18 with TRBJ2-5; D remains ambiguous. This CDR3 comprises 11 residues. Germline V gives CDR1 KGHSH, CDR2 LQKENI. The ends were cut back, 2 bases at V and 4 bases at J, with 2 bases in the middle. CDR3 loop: CASSPRETQYF. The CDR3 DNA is TGTGCCAGCTCACCAAGAGAGACCCAGTACTTC. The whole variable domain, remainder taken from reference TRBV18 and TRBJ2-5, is NAGVMQNPRHLVRRRGQEARLRCSPMKGHSHVYWYRQLPEEGLKFMVYLQKENIIDESGMPKERFSAEFPKEGPSILRIQQVVRGDSAAYFCASSPRETQYFGPGTRLLVL.

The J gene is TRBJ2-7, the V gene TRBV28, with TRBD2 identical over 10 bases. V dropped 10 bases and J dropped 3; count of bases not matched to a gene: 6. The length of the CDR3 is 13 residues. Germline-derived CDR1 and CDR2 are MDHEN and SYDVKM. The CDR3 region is CATLTSGYYEQYF. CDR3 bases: TGTGCCACCTTGACTAGCGGGTACTACGAGCAGTACTTC. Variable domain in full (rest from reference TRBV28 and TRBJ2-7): DVKVTQSSRYLVKRTGEKVFLECVQDMDHENMFWYRQDPGLGLRLIYFSYDVKMKEKGDIPEGYSVSREKKERFSLILESASTNQTSMYLCATLTSGYYEQYFGPGTRLTVT.

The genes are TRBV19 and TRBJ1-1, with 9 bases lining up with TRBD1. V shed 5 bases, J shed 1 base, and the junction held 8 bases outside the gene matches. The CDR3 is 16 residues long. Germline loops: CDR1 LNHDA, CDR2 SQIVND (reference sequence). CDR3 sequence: CASSQIPGQGNTEAFF. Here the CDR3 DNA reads TGTGCCAGTAGTCAAATCCCGGGACAGGGGAACACTGAAGCTTTCTTT.

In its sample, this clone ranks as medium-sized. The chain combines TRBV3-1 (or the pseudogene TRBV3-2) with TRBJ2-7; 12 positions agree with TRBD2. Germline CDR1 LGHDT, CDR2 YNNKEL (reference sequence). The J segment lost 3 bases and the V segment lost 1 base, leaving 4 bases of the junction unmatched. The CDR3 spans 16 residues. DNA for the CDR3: TGTGCCAGCAGCCAAGTAGGACTAGCGGGGCGCTACGAGCAGTACTTC. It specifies CASSQVGLAGRYEQYF.

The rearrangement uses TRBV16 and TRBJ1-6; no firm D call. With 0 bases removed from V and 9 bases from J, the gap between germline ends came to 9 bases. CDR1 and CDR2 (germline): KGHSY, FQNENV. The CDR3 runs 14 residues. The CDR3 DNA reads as TGTGCCAGCAGCCAATCGGGCAGGTCTTCACCCCTCCACTTT. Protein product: CASSQSGRSSPLHF.

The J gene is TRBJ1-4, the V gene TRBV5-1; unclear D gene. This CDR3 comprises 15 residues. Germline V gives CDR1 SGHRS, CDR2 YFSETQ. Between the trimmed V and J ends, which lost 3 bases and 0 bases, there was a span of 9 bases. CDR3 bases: TGCGCCAGCAGCTCCTCCGGGACAACTAATGAAAAACTGTTTTTT. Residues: CASSSSGTTNEKLFF.

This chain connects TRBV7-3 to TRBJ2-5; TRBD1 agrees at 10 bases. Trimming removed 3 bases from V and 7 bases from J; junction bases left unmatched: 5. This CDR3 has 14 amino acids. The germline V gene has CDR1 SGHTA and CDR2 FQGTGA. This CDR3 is CASSFGTGEGTQYF. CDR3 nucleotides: TGTGCCAGCAGCTTCGGGACAGGGGAGGGGACCCAGTACTTC.

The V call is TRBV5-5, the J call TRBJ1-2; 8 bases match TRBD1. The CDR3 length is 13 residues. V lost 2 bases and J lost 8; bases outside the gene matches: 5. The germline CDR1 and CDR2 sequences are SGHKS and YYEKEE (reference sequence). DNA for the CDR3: TGTGCCAGCAGCTTTCAGGGGGCGAGCGGCTACACCTTC. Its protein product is CASSFQGASGYTF. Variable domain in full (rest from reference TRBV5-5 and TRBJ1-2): DAGVTQSPTHLIKTRGQQVTLRCSPISGHKSVSWYQQVLGQGPQFIFQYYEKEERGRGNFPDRFSARQFPNYSSELNVNALLLGDSALYLCASSFQGASGYTFGSGTRLTVV.

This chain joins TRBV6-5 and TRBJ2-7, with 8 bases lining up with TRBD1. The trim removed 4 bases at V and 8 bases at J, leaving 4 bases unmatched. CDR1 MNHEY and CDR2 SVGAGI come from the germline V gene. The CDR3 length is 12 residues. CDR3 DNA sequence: TGTGCCAGCAGTTTGGACAGGGTGAAGCAGTACTTC. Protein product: CASSLDRVKQYF.

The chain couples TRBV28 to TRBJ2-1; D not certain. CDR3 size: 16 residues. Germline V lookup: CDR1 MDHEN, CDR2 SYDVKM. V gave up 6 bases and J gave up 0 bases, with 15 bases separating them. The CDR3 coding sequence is TGTGCCAGCAGCCACATGGCCCCGAGCTCCTACAATGAGCAGTTCTTC. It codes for CASSHMAPSSYNEQFF. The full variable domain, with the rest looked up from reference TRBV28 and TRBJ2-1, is DVKVTQSSRYLVKRTGEKVFLECVQDMDHENMFWYRQDPGLGLRLIYFSYDVKMKEKGDIPEGYSVSREKKERFSLILESASTNQTSMYLCASSHMAPSSYNEQFFGPGTRLTVL.

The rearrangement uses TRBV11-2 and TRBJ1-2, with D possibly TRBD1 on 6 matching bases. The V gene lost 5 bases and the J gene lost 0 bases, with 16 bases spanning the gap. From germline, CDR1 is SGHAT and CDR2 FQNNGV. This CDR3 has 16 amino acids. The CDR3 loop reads CASSDRVGGSNYGYTF. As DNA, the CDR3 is TGTGCCAGCAGCGATAGGGTAGGGGGATCTAACTATGGCTACACCTTC.

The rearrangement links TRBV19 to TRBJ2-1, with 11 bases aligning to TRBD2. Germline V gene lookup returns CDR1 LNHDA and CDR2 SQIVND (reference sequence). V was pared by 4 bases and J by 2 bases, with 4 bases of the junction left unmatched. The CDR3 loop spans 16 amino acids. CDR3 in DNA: TGTGCCAGTAGTAGAAGACTAGCGGGGACCTACAATGAGCAGTTCTTC. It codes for CASSRRLAGTYNEQFF. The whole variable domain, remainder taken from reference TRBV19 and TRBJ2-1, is DGGITQSPKYLFRKEGQNVTLSCEQNLNHDAMYWYRQDPGQGLRLIYYSQIVNDFQKGDIAEGYSVSREKKESFPLTVTSAQKNPTAFYLCASSRRLAGTYNEQFFGPGTRLTVL.

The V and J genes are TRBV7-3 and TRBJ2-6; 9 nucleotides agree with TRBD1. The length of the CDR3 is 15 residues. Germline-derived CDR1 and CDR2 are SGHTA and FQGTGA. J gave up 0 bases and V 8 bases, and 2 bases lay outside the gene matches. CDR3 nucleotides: TGTGCCAGCGGGACAGGGAGCTCTGGGGCCAACGTCCTGACTTTC. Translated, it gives CASGTGSSGANVLTF.

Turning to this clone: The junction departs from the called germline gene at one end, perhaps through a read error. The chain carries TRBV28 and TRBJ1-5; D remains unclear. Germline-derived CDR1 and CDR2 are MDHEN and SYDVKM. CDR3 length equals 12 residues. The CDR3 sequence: CAGSWGNQPQHF. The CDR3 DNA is TGTGCCGGCAGTTGGGGCAATCAGCCCCAGCATTTT.

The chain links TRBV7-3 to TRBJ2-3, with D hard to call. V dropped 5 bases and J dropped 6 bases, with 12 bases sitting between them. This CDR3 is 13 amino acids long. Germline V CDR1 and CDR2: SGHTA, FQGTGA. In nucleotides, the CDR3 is TGTGCCAGCAGCCATCCCCTTGATGATACGCAGTATTTT. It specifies CASSHPLDDTQYF.

The CDR3 region has the DNA TGTGCCAGCAGAGCGGTCGGGGCCTCCAATCAGCCCCAGCATTTT. It is translated as CASRAVGASNQPQHF. This chain links TRBV28 with TRBJ1-5, with D possibly matching TRBD1 (5 bases). The length of the CDR3 is 15 residues. In germline, CDR1 is MDHEN, CDR2 SYDVKM. Trimming took 6 bases from V and 3 from J, leaving 15 bases between them.

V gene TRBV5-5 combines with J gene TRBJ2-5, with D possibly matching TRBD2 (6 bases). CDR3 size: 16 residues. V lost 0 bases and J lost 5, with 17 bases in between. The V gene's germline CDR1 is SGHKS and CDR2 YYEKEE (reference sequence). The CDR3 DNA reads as TGTGCCAGCAGCTTGGAGGAGGGCTCTCGGCGGGAGACCCAGTACTTC. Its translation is CASSLEEGSRRETQYF.

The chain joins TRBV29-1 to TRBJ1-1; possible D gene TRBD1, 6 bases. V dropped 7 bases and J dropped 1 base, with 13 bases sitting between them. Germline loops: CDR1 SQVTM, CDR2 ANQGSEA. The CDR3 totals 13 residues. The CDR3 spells CSGSLGGNTEAFF. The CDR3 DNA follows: TGCAGCGGCTCACTAGGGGGGAACACTGAAGCTTTCTTT. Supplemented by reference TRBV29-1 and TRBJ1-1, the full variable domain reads SAVISQKPSRDICQRGTSLTIQCQVDSQVTMMFWYRQQPGQSLTLIATANQGSEATYESGFVIDKFPISRPNLTFSTLTVSNMSPEDSSIYLCSGSLGGNTEAFFGQGTRLTVV.

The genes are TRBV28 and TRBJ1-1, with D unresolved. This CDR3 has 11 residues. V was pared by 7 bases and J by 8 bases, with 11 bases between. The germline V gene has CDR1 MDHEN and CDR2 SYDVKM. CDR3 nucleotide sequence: TGTGCCAGCACCCTTCGGTTGGAAGCTTTCTTT. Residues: CASTLRLEAFF.

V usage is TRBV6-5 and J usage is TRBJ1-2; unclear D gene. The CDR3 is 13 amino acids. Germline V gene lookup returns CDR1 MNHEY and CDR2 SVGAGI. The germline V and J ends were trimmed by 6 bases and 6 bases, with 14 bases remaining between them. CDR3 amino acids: CASSLTELHGYTF. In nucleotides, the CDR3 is TGTGCCAGCAGCCTAACAGAACTCCATGGCTACACCTTC.

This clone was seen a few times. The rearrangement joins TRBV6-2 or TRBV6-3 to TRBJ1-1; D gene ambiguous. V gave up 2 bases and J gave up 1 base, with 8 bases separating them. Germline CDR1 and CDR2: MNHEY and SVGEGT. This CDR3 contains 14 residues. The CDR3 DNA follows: TGTGCCAGCAGTTACACCCCAGGGAACACTGAAGCTTTCTTT. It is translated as CASSYTPGNTEAFF.

The CDR3 DNA reads as TGCAGCGTTGAGGAGATACAAGCTTTCTTT. It yields the protein CSVEEIQAFF. The chain uses TRBV29-1 and TRBJ1-1; D uncertain. This CDR3 has 10 residues. Trimming pared 3 bases from V and 9 bases from J, leaving 8 bases between. Germline CDR1 reads SQVTM; CDR2 reads ANQGSEA.

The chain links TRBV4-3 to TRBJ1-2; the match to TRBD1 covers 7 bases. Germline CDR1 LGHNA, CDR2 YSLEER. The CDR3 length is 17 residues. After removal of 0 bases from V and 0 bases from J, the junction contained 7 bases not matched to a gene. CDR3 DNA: TGCGCCAGCAGCCAAGAGTTGAACAGGGGAGCTAACTATGGCTACACCTTC. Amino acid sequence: CASSQELNRGANYGYTF.